The 29 T cell receptor beta chains below were found in one sample sequenced in a study of T cells after yellow fever vaccination. MiXCR, applied by TCRdb to the 5' RACE reads, yields one record per CDR3 protein. The repertoire holds 350,000 or so distinct CDR3 sequences, around 8.1% seen once, with around 17% in the top ten. Sequences were derived from PBMCs, sampled roughly 47 days after the first yellow fever vaccination. Receptors were obtained from a man in his late teens or twenties who received the YFV17D yellow fever vaccine.

The chain employs TRBV29-1 and TRBJ2-3; 12 positions agree with TRBD2. Germline V lookup: CDR1 SQVTM, CDR2 ANQGSEA. This CDR3 comprises 16 residues. Losses at the gene ends were 7 bases for V and 0 bases for J; bases not matched to a gene: 8. The CDR3: CSGDRTSGESTDTQYF. DNA of the CDR3: TGCAGCGGCGATCGGACTAGCGGGGAAAGCACAGATACGCAGTATTTT.

The gene calls are TRBV4-2 and TRBJ2-3; TRBD2 agrees at 8 bases. There are 15 residues in the CDR3. Losses at the gene ends were 2 bases for V and 3 bases for J; bases not matched to a gene: 4. In germline, CDR1 is LGHNA, CDR2 YNFKEQ. The CDR3 bases are TGTGCCAGCAGCCAATTGAGCGGGGGTACAGATACGCAGTATTTT. Translating gives CASSQLSGGTDTQYF.

The gene calls are TRBV5-1 and TRBJ1-2, with D perhaps TRBD1 (5 bases). V was pared by 7 bases and J by 4 bases, with 17 bases between. This CDR3 has 14 amino acids. Germline V gene data show CDR1 as SGHRS and CDR2 as YFSETQ. The CDR3 bases are TGCGCCAGCCAGCCGGGGCCGGATGTCTATGGCTACACCTTC. Translated, it gives CASQPGPDVYGYTF.

This clonotype was observed many times. The chain employs TRBV20-1 and TRBJ2-5; the match to TRBD1 covers 8 bases. The CDR3 spans 14 residues. Per the germline V gene, CDR1 is DFQATT and CDR2 is SNEGSKA (reference sequence). V lost 7 bases to trimming and J lost 4 bases; unmatched junction nucleotides: 11. CDR3 loop: CSVTYRGYGETQYF. In DNA form, the CDR3 reads TGCAGTGTCACCTACAGGGGGTACGGAGAGACCCAGTACTTC.

The CDR3 DNA reads as TGCGCCAGCAGCCAAGAATCCAGAATTAGCACAGATACGCAGTATTTT. This translates into CASSQESRISTDTQYF. V usage is TRBV4-3 and J usage is TRBJ2-3, with D unclear. The germline gives CDR1 LGHNA, CDR2 YSLEER. Trimming stripped 0 bases from V and 0 bases from J, with 10 bases between. This CDR3 spans 16 amino acids.

This clonotype occurred a few times. The chain joins TRBV2 to TRBJ2-1, with D perhaps matching TRBD2 (6 bases). V shed 8 bases and J shed 7 bases, with 15 bases lying between them. The germline V gene encodes CDR1 SNHLY and CDR2 FYNNEI. The CDR3 runs 13 residues. CDR3 in DNA: TGTGCCAGCCCAACGGGGGATGGGAATGAGCAGTTCTTC. Translating it yields CASPTGDGNEQFF. Full variable domain (rest looked up from reference TRBV2 and TRBJ2-1): EPEVTQTPSHQVTQMGQEVILRCVPISNHLYFYWYRQILGQKVEFLVSFYNNEISEKSEIFDDQFSVERPDGSNFTLKIRSTKLEDSAMYFCASPTGDGNEQFFGPGTRLTVL.

There are a few counts of this clonotype. The gene calls are TRBV28 and TRBJ1-6; 7 bases are shared with TRBD1. Trimming cost V 10 bases and J 3 bases; bases outside gene matches: 6. This CDR3 is built from 14 residues. Germline assignment: CDR1 MDHEN and CDR2 SYDVKM. DNA of the CDR3: TGTGCCACCGTGAGGGACAGCTATAATTCACCCCTCCACTTT. Translation: CATVRDSYNSPLHF.

This clonotype showed up many times. This rearrangement joins TRBV5-5 to TRBJ2-7; tentative D call: TRBD1 (6 bases). Germline lookup yields CDR1 SGHKS and CDR2 YYEKEE (reference sequence). With 2 bases removed from V and 2 bases from J, the gap between germline ends came to 8 bases. The CDR3 is 13 residues long. The chain's CDR3 is CASSFSGAYEQYF. DNA of the CDR3: TGTGCCAGCAGCTTTTCAGGGGCCTACGAGCAGTACTTC.

This clonotype appeared a few times. The chain employs TRBV4-1 and TRBJ2-3; D not resolved. Looked up from germline, CDR1 is MGHRA and CDR2 is YSYEKL. The CDR3 loop spans 13 amino acids. Trimming stripped 3 bases from V and 4 bases from J, with 8 bases between. The CDR3, as DNA: TGCGCCAGCAGCCAGCAGTCGTCAGATACGCAGTATTTT. Translation: CASSQQSSDTQYF.

This clonotype has a handful of counts. This chain links TRBV7-6 with TRBJ2-3; D is undetermined. Trimming took 5 bases from V and 9 from J, leaving 15 bases between them. CDR1 is SGHVS, CDR2 FNYEAQ, per germline. The CDR3 is 13 amino acids. CDR3 amino acids: CASSPSKELTQYF. The CDR3 coding sequence is TGTGCCAGCAGCCCCAGTAAGGAACTAACGCAGTATTTT.

CDR3 loop: CASSSLRGLNEQYV. The CDR3 DNA is TGTGCCAGCAGCTCCCTCAGGGGTTTGAACGAGCAGTACGTC. This chain joins TRBV5-6 and TRBJ2-7; possibly TRBD1 for D (6 bases). V was pared by 3 bases and J by 5 bases, with 15 bases between. Germline assignment: CDR1 SGHDT and CDR2 YYEEEE. The CDR3 has 14 amino acids.

This chain connects TRBV1 to TRBJ2-7. TRBV1 is tagged as a pseudogene. CDR3 length equals 12 residues. CDR3 DNA sequence: TGCACCAGCACCTACCTCTCCTACGAGCAGTACTTC. Amino acids: CTSTYLSYEQYF.

This clonotype showed up many times. This chain links TRBV27 with TRBJ2-1, with TRBD2 matching 8 bases. CDR1 is MNHEY, CDR2 SMNVEV, per germline (reference sequence). The length of the CDR3 is 16 residues. With V trimmed by 5 bases and J by 0 bases, 6 bases remained unmatched. The CDR3 here is CASSPLTSGSYNEQFF. The CDR3 DNA reads TGTGCCAGCAGTCCCCTTACTAGCGGCTCCTACAATGAGCAGTTCTTC.

This clonotype was recorded many times. The gene calls are TRBV20-1 and TRBJ2-7; D uncertain. Germline V gene sequence: CDR1 DFQATT, CDR2 SNEGSKA (reference sequence). The CDR3 covers 11 residues. V gave up 4 bases and J gave up 3 bases, with 7 bases separating them. The CDR3 sequence: CSAMENYEQYV. In DNA form, the CDR3 reads TGCAGTGCTATGGAGAACTACGAGCAGTACGTC.

This clonotype was found many times. The V and J genes are TRBV7-2 and TRBJ2-3; 13 nucleotides line up with TRBD2. The CDR3 extends over 16 amino acids. Germline V gene lookup returns CDR1 SGHTA and CDR2 FQGNSA. The V gene end was trimmed by 2 bases and the J gene end by 5 bases; junction bases not matched to a gene: 4. CDR3 coding DNA: TGTGCCAGCAGCTTAACTAGCGGGGGGGCCAGAGATACGCAGTATTTT. It is translated as CASSLTSGGARDTQYF.

This clonotype has more than one count but fewer than ten. The chain carries TRBV6-5 and TRBJ2-3; TRBD2 aligns across 8 bases. This CDR3 region has 14 residues. CDR1 and CDR2 (germline): MNHEY, SVGAGI. J lost 6 bases, V lost 0 bases, and 2 bases had no gene match. The CDR3 is CASSYSGGADTQYF. Here the CDR3 DNA reads TGTGCCAGCAGTTACTCCGGGGGGGCGGATACGCAGTATTTT.

This clonotype came up a few times. This sequence joins TRBV4-1 and TRBJ1-1; maybe TRBD1 (6 bases). The CDR3 is 17 residues long. The germline V and J ends were trimmed by 0 bases and 1 base, with 15 bases remaining between them. Germline CDR1 is MGHRA and CDR2 is YSYEKL. CDR3 in DNA: TGCGCCAGCAGCCAAGAAGGGGCTTCAGGGGCGAACACTGAAGCTTTCTTT. Translating gives CASSQEGASGANTEAFF.

This clonotype was seen only a few times. The genes are TRBV20-1 and TRBJ2-5; D possibly corresponds to TRBD1 (6 bases). The CDR3 is made up of 11 amino acids. The germline V gene has CDR1 DFQATT and CDR2 SNEGSKA (reference sequence). The CDR3 bases are TGCAGCCACCAGGGGAGAGAGACCCAGTACTTC. Amino acids: CSHQGRETQYF.

The genes are TRBV20-1 and TRBJ2-1, with 11 bases matching TRBD2. Per the germline V gene, CDR1 is DFQATT and CDR2 is SNEGSKA (reference sequence). The CDR3 sequence is 15 residues long. After removal of 7 bases from V and 2 bases from J, the junction contained 7 bases not matched to a gene. Here the CDR3 reads CSGVTSGGTYNEQFF. The CDR3, as DNA: TGCAGTGGCGTTACTAGCGGGGGAACCTACAATGAGCAGTTCTTC.

The table lists this clonotype with a few counts. The rearrangement links TRBV15 to TRBJ2-3; perhaps TRBD2 as D (5 bases). The germline V gene encodes CDR1 LNHNV and CDR2 YYDKDF (reference sequence). There are 17 residues in the CDR3. V lost 5 bases and J lost 5, with 23 bases in between. CDR3 in amino acids: CATSPRLSSDVRDTQYF. The CDR3 bases are TGTGCCACCAGCCCCCGGTTGAGTAGCGATGTTAGAGATACGCAGTATTTT. Based on the CDR3 plus reference TRBV15 and TRBJ2-3, the full variable domain is DAMVIQNPRYQVTQFGKPVTLSCSQTLNHNVMYWYQQKSSQAPKLLFHYYDKDFNNEADTPDNFQSRRPNTSFCFLDIRSPGLGDTAMYLCATSPRLSSDVRDTQYFGPGTRLTVL.

This clonotype was counted a few times. V and J are TRBV5-6 and TRBJ2-7; D might be TRBD1 or TRBD2, each matching 5 bases. The germline CDR1 and CDR2 sequences are SGHDT and YYEEEE. Trimming removed 0 bases at V and 2 bases at J, with 9 bases between. The CDR3 loop spans 14 amino acids. The CDR3 is CASSLGGRTYEQYV. The CDR3, as DNA: TGTGCCAGCAGCTTGGGGGGACGGACCTACGAGCAGTACGTC.

This clonotype was counted between two and nine times. The chain recombines TRBV13 with TRBJ1-4; unclear D gene. The CDR3 has 13 amino acids. In germline, CDR1 is PRHDT, CDR2 FYEKMQ (reference sequence). Trimming took 0 bases from V and 14 from J, leaving 13 bases between them. The CDR3 loop is CASSLGRGPSLFF. The CDR3 DNA follows: TGTGCCAGCAGCTTAGGACGAGGGCCTTCGCTGTTTTTT.

CDR3: CASSSSLGYTF. CDR3 bases: TGTGCCAGCAGCTCCAGTCTTGGCTACACCTTC. The chain is built from TRBV7-9 and TRBJ1-2; D is uncertain. Germline V gene sequence: CDR1 SEHNR, CDR2 FQNEAQ (reference sequence). The CDR3 loop spans 11 amino acids. V gave up 4 bases and J gave up 7 bases, with 7 bases separating them.

This chain joins TRBV4-1 and TRBJ2-1, with 9 bases aligning to TRBD2. The germline V gene encodes CDR1 MGHRA and CDR2 YSYEKL. The CDR3 covers 14 residues. Germline trimming cut 3 bases from V and 5 bases from J; bases unmatched to any gene: 2. The CDR3 bases are TGCGCCAGCAGCCACCAGCGGGGGGACAATGAGCAGTTCTTC. Amino acids: CASSHQRGDNEQFF.

J is TRBJ2-2 and V is TRBV25-1; 7 bases match TRBD1. J gave up 4 bases and V 6 bases, and 5 bases lay outside the gene matches. The CDR3 consists of 14 residues. Germline V gene lookup returns CDR1 MGHDK and CDR2 SYGVNS. As DNA, the CDR3 is TGTGCCAGCAGACGACAGGGAAGCACCGGGGAGCTGTTTTTT. Amino acids: CASRRQGSTGELFF.

The J gene is TRBJ2-2, the V gene TRBV7-2; no reliable D call. V lost 0 bases and J 4 bases, leaving 9 bases between the germline ends. CDR1 SGHTA and CDR2 FQGNSA come from the germline V gene. The length of the CDR3 is 15 residues. CDR3 bases: TGTGCCAGCAGCTTAGCGCTGTGGGGCACCGGGGAGCTGTTTTTT. The encoded protein is CASSLALWGTGELFF.

A few counts support this clonotype. The chain has TRBV10-3 and TRBJ2-3, with D tentatively TRBD2 (6 bases). CDR1 and CDR2 from the germline V gene are ENHRY and SYGVKD. This CDR3 spans 16 amino acids. The V end was cut by 4 bases, the J end by 0 bases, with 14 bases between. DNA of the CDR3: TGTGCCATCAGTGGTTTGAGCGGGTTTAGCACAGATACGCAGTATTTT. It is translated as CAISGLSGFSTDTQYF.

V and J are TRBV5-1 and TRBJ2-7, with a weak D call TRBD1 (6 bases). CDR3 length: 12 amino acids. The germline CDR1 and CDR2 sequences are SGHRS and YFSETQ. With 1 base removed from V and 6 bases from J, the gap between germline ends came to 8 bases. The CDR3 loop is CASSLTGPEQYF. The CDR3 DNA is TGCGCCAGCAGCTTGACAGGGCCCGAGCAGTACTTC.

The J gene is TRBJ1-1, the V gene TRBV7-3; D call uncertain. Between the trimmed V and J ends, which lost 2 bases and 1 base, there was a span of 8 bases. This CDR3 has 14 amino acids. The germline gives CDR1 SGHTA, CDR2 FQGTGA. CDR3 bases: TGTGCCAGCAGCTTAGGGATCGCGAACACTGAAGCTTTCTTT. The encoded protein is CASSLGIANTEAFF.